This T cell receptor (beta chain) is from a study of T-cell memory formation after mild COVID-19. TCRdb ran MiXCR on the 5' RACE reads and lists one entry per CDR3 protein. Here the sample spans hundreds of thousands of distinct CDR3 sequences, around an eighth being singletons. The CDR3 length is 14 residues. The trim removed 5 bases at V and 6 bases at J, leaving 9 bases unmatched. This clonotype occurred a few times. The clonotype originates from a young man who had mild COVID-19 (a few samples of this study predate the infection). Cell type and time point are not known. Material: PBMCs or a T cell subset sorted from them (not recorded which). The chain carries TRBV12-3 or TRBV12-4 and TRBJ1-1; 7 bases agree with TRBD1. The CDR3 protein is CASSPSGGGSEAFF. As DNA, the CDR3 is TGTGCCAGCAGTCCTTCAGGGGGGGGTTCTGAAGCTTTCTTT.